The 26 T cell receptor beta chains reported below all come from one sample, sequenced in a study of T-cell memory formation after mild COVID-19. TCRdb re-called the 5' RACE reads with MiXCR, one entry per CDR3 protein. The table shows more than 150,000 distinct CDR3 sequences, with roughly 18% occurring only once. The sample was PBMCs or a T cell subset sorted from them (not recorded which). These receptors were obtained from a man between 18 and 35 years old who had mild COVID-19 (a few samples of this study predate the infection). Cell type and time point are not known.

The J gene is TRBJ2-2, the V gene TRBV5-1, with TRBD1 identical over 8 bases. Trimming took 3 bases from V and 7 from J; bases not matched to a gene: 8. From germline, CDR1 is SGHRS and CDR2 YFSETQ. The CDR3 covers 15 residues. CDR3 in amino acids: CASSWTGTLHGELFF. In DNA form, the CDR3 reads TGCGCCAGCAGCTGGACAGGGACTCTTCACGGGGAGCTGTTTTTT.

This chain uses TRBV3-1 with TRBJ2-7; perhaps TRBD2 as D (5 bases). Trimming shortened V by 2 bases and J by 7 bases, and 12 bases separated the two germline ends. Germline V gene data show CDR1 as LGHDT and CDR2 as YNNKEL (reference sequence). CDR3 length: 13 residues. This CDR3 is CASSQSVRGEQYF. The DNA for the CDR3 is TGTGCCAGCAGCCAATCGGTTCGGGGAGAGCAGTACTTC.

This clonotype was seen once. The chain recombines TRBV7-6 with TRBJ2-7, with 8 bases aligning to TRBD1. V lost 0 bases, J lost 3 bases, and 4 bases stayed unmatched. Germline V CDR1 and CDR2: SGHVS, FNYEAQ. This CDR3 comprises 15 residues. CDR3 bases: TGTGCCAGCAGCTTAGCTGTAGGACAGGGCTACGAGCAGTACTTC. Its protein is CASSLAVGQGYEQYF. The full variable domain, rest sourced from reference TRBV7-6 and TRBJ2-7, is GAGVSQSPRYKVTKRGQDVALRCDPISGHVSLYWYRQALGQGPEFLTYFNYEAQQDKSGLPNDRFSAERPEGSISTLTIQRTEQRDSAMYRCASSLAVGQGYEQYFGPGTRLTVT.

This clonotype was counted only a few times. This chain links TRBV2 with TRBJ2-7; no definite D call. Germline loops: CDR1 SNHLY, CDR2 FYNNEI. This CDR3 has 14 residues. V was trimmed by 2 bases and J by 3 bases, leaving 11 bases between them. The CDR3 DNA is TGTGCCAGCAGTGAAACGCGGCAGATCTACGAGCAGTACGTC. Protein sequence: CASSETRQIYEQYV.

This clonotype was detected only a few times. The genes are TRBV7-6 and TRBJ2-1, with 7 bases lining up with TRBD2. This CDR3 has 16 amino acids. Germline-derived CDR1 and CDR2 are SGHVS and FNYEAQ. With V trimmed by 2 bases and J by 9 bases, 13 bases remained unmatched. DNA for the CDR3: TGTGCCAGCAGCTTAAGCGTCCGGACTAGTCTAGGTGAGCAGTTCTTC. Protein product: CASSLSVRTSLGEQFF.

This chain links TRBV7-2 with TRBJ1-3; 7 positions agree with TRBD1. Looked up from germline, CDR1 is SGHTA and CDR2 is FQGNSA. Losses at the gene ends were 5 bases for V and 0 bases for J; bases not matched to a gene: 7. This CDR3 region has 16 residues. The CDR3 reads CASSPTGQSSGNTIYF. CDR3 bases: TGTGCCAGCAGCCCGACAGGGCAGAGCTCTGGAAACACCATATATTTT.

This clonotype was counted only a few times. J is TRBJ2-3 and V is TRBV5-1; 9 bases match TRBD1. The trim removed 3 bases at V and 2 bases at J, leaving 4 bases unmatched. CDR3 length: 15 residues. Germline V lookup: CDR1 SGHRS, CDR2 YFSETQ. In nucleotides, the CDR3 is TGCGCCAGCAGCTACCGGGACAGGGTCACAGATACGCAGTATTTT. Translation gives CASSYRDRVTDTQYF.

Note on this clonotype: A junction boundary mismatches the germline segment, possibly from a read error. This chain uses TRBV28 with TRBJ1-1; D possibly corresponds to TRBD1 (5 bases). Germline V CDR1 and CDR2: MDHEN, SYDVKM. CDR3 length: 11 amino acids. The CDR3 DNA reads TGTGCCAGCAGCCACGCCAGGGAAGGTTTCTTT. Protein product: CASSHAREGFF.

The chain is built from TRBV7-9 and TRBJ1-3; 8 nucleotides match TRBD1. Trimming took 4 bases from V and 1 from J; bases not matched to a gene: 6. This CDR3 region has 16 residues. Looked up from germline, CDR1 is SEHNR and CDR2 is FQNEAQ (reference sequence). Written as DNA, the CDR3 is TGTGCCAGCAGCTCCTGGACAGGGTTATCTGGAAACACCATATATTTT. Its translation is CASSSWTGLSGNTIYF.

This clonotype was seen only a few times. The V gene is TRBV28, the J gene TRBJ2-2; 11 nucleotides agree with TRBD2. The CDR3 runs 16 residues. V shed 5 bases, J shed 7 bases, and the junction held 9 bases outside the gene matches. Germline V CDR1 and CDR2: MDHEN, SYDVKM. The CDR3 region is CASSPWTSGYNGELFF. The CDR3 nucleotides are TGTGCCAGCAGTCCATGGACTAGCGGGTATAACGGGGAGCTGTTTTTT.

V gene TRBV9 combines with J gene TRBJ1-6; the D is unclear. CDR3 length: 15 residues. Trimming took off 3 bases at V and 8 bases at J, with 15 bases between the two ends. CDR1 and CDR2 from the germline V gene are SGDLS and YYNGEE. CDR3 residues: CASSANREGDSPLHF. CDR3 sequence (DNA): TGTGCCAGCAGCGCAAACCGCGAGGGAGATTCACCCCTCCACTTT. The full variable domain, completed using reference TRBV9 and TRBJ1-6, is DSGVTQTPKHLITATGQRVTLRCSPRSGDLSVYWYQQSLDQGLQFLIQYYNGEERAKGNILERFSAQQFPDLHSELNLSSLELGDSALYFCASSANREGDSPLHFGNGTRLTVT.

The chain uses TRBV27 and TRBJ1-1; 8 bases map to TRBD1. The V gene's germline CDR1 is MNHEY and CDR2 SMNVEV (reference sequence). Trimming cost V 5 bases and J 1 base; bases outside gene matches: 6. The length of the CDR3 is 15 residues. Written as DNA, the CDR3 is TGTGCCAGCAGTAACCAGGGGGCGCGGAACACTGAAGCTTTCTTT. Protein sequence: CASSNQGARNTEAFF.

This clonotype appeared a few times. The rearrangement links TRBV24-1 to TRBJ1-5, with 10 positions matching TRBD1. Per the germline V gene, CDR1 is KGHDR and CDR2 is SFDVKD. J was trimmed by 8 bases and V by 5 bases; bases with no gene match: 5. The CDR3 is 14 residues long. The CDR3 sequence is CATSAPGQGKPQHF. DNA for the CDR3: TGTGCCACCAGTGCCCCGGGACAGGGGAAGCCCCAGCATTTT.

This clonotype was recorded a few times. The chain links TRBV5-6 to TRBJ1-6, with 7 bases identical to TRBD1. With 6 bases clipped from V and 7 bases from J, the junction kept 7 bases outside the gene matches. The CDR3 runs 14 residues. CDR1 SGHDT and CDR2 YYEEEE come from the germline V gene. The CDR3 spells CASTPDRSNSPLHF. In nucleotides, the CDR3 is TGTGCCAGCACTCCGGACAGGTCAAATTCACCCCTCCACTTT.

The chain is built from TRBV5-1 and TRBJ2-7; 8 nucleotides match TRBD1. The CDR3 loop spans 13 amino acids. In germline, CDR1 is SGHRS, CDR2 YFSETQ. After removal of 0 bases from V and 6 bases from J, the junction contained 2 bases not matched to a gene. CDR3 in DNA: TGCGCCAGCAGCTTGGATGGACAGGGCGAGCAGTACGTC. Its protein is CASSLDGQGEQYV.

V usage is TRBV5-1 and J usage is TRBJ1-5; a weak D match, TRBD1 (5 bases). V was cut by 0 bases and J by 7 bases, with 14 bases left in between. The CDR3 spans 15 residues. CDR1 and CDR2 from the germline V gene are SGHRS and YFSETQ. The CDR3 sequence: CASSLAGGPGQPQHF. DNA for the CDR3: TGCGCCAGCAGCTTGGCCGGGGGTCCGGGGCAGCCCCAGCATTTT.

The J gene is TRBJ2-5, the V gene TRBV7-9, with a tentative D call TRBD2 (6 bases). Trimming removed 2 bases from V and 4 bases from J, with 11 bases in between. The CDR3 is made up of 14 amino acids. Germline lookup yields CDR1 SEHNR and CDR2 FQNEAQ (reference sequence). Here the CDR3 DNA reads TGTGCCAGCAGCTTAAGGTCCGGGAGAGAGACCCAGTACTTC. This encodes CASSLRSGRETQYF.

This clonotype came up a few times. The V gene is TRBV7-3, the J gene TRBJ1-2; TRBD1 matches at 9 bases. The CDR3 totals 15 residues. The germline V gene encodes CDR1 SGHTA and CDR2 FQGTGA. Trimming at V came to 5 bases and at J to 4 bases, leaving 8 bases not matched to a gene. CDR3 bases: TGTGCCAGCAGCCCGGGACAGGGTGCCTTCTATGGCTACACCTTC. Translation gives CASSPGQGAFYGYTF.

The sample holds a few counts of this clonotype. The V and J genes are TRBV12-3 or TRBV12-4 and TRBJ1-5; D unclear. This CDR3 is 14 amino acids long. The V end was cut by 2 bases, the J end by 2 bases, with 7 bases between. The chain's CDR3 is CASSLTSGNQPQHF. The CDR3 nucleotides read TGTGCCAGCAGTTTAACGTCAGGCAATCAGCCCCAGCATTTT.

The chain carries TRBV10-3 and TRBJ2-1, with D possibly being TRBD2 (5 bases). V was cut by 5 bases and J by 2 bases, with 10 bases left in between. CDR1 and CDR2 from the germline V gene are ENHRY and SYGVKD. The CDR3 contains 14 residues. The DNA for the CDR3 is TGTGCCATCAGTACTTACGGGACCTACAATGAGCAGTTCTTC. Translating gives CAISTYGTYNEQFF.

This chain joins TRBV7-9 and TRBJ1-1; no definite D call. Per the germline V gene, CDR1 is SEHNR and CDR2 is FQNEAQ (reference sequence). CDR3 length equals 11 residues. Trimming removed 5 bases from V and 11 bases from J, with 12 bases in between. The CDR3 sequence is CASSPFEGAFF. CDR3 sequence (DNA): TGTGCCAGCAGCCCGTTCGAGGGCGCTTTCTTT.

This clonotype came up a few times. V and J are TRBV29-1 and TRBJ1-2, with 7 bases lining up with TRBD1. The CDR3 is 15 amino acids. V gave up 6 bases and J gave up 8 bases; unmatched junction bases: 18. Per germline, CDR1 SQVTM and CDR2 ANQGSEA. The CDR3 region has the DNA TGCAGCGTCAAACCAAGTATGACAGGGAGGGAAGGCTACACCTTC. Translating it yields CSVKPSMTGREGYTF.

This clonotype was observed a few times. The rearrangement links TRBV4-2 to TRBJ1-5; TRBD1 agrees at 9 bases. Per the germline V gene, CDR1 is LGHNA and CDR2 is YNFKEQ. The CDR3 totals 15 residues. V shed 0 bases and J 7 bases; nucleotides not matched to a gene: 4. The CDR3 reads CASSQDETGGQPQHF. DNA of the CDR3: TGTGCCAGCAGCCAAGATGAGACAGGGGGACAGCCCCAGCATTTT.

This clonotype was seen more than once but under ten times. CDR3 sequence (DNA): TGTGCCATCACGAAAGACAGAGAAGAGACCCAGTACTTC. It codes for CAITKDREETQYF. The chain combines TRBV10-3 with TRBJ2-5, with D perhaps TRBD1 (5 bases). The germline V gene has CDR1 ENHRY and CDR2 SYGVKD. V shed 7 bases and J shed 3 bases, with 12 bases lying between them. The CDR3 is 13 amino acids.

This chain links TRBV7-2 with TRBJ2-5, with 7 bases that match TRBD2. The germline gives CDR1 SGHTA, CDR2 FQGNSA. This CDR3 has 14 residues. V gave up 11 bases and J gave up 1 base; unmatched junction bases: 10. CDR3: CASCSQRGQETQYF. CDR3 coding DNA: TGTGCCTCCTGTTCCCAGCGGGGCCAAGAGACCCAGTACTTC.

This clonotype has just a few counts. This chain connects TRBV2 to TRBJ2-7; tentatively, D is TRBD1 (6 bases). V lost 6 bases, J lost 2 bases, and 8 bases lay in between. Germline V gene lookup returns CDR1 SNHLY and CDR2 FYNNEI. There are 12 residues in the CDR3. The CDR3: CASRGQTYEQYV. The DNA of the CDR3 is TGTGCCAGCAGAGGACAGACCTACGAGCAGTACGTC.